The 17 T cell receptor beta chains in this list originate from one sample, sequenced in a study of beta chain features in type 1 diabetes. The study's findings and limits: Shorter TCRB CDR3s, moderately but significantly so, were found in Type 1 diabetes patients in all four CD4+ subsets.

These receptors have no known antigen. Expressed TCRB transcripts were sequenced, since all the RNA that had been isolated was reverse transcribed. The method was immunoSEQ multiplex PCR; TCRdb's version includes in-frame clones alone and lacks a portion of them. The sample includes 300,000 to 350,000 clones, less than 15% of them seen just once. Material for sequencing was naive CD4+ T cells from blood. The receptors come from a woman in her late teens or twenties with type 1 diabetes.

Only a few counts were recorded for this clone. DNA for the CDR3: TGTGCCAGCAGCTTTAGCGGGAGAGGATCCTACAATGAGCAGTTCTTC. Translating it yields CASSFSGRGSYNEQFF. This sequence joins TRBV7-2 and TRBJ2-1; TRBD2 aligns across 9 bases. The CDR3 runs to 16 residues. Losses at the gene ends were 3 bases for V and 1 base for J; bases not matched to a gene: 4. Germline V gene data show CDR1 as SGHTA and CDR2 as FQGNSA.

The rearrangement uses TRBV6-5 and TRBJ2-5, with 12 bases fitting TRBD2. After removal of 6 bases from V and 1 base from J, the junction contained 3 bases not matched to a gene. This CDR3 is built from 15 residues. In germline, CDR1 is MNHEY, CDR2 SVGAGI. The CDR3 coding sequence is TGTGCCAGCAGGCCACTAGCGGGGGGCCAAGAGACCCAGTACTTC. Protein product: CASRPLAGGQETQYF.

This clone was counted between two and nine times. The chain combines TRBV7-9 with TRBJ2-5; TRBD1 might be the D (6 bases). This CDR3 region has 14 residues. The germline CDR1 and CDR2 sequences are SEHNR and FQNEAQ (reference sequence). The V and J ends lost 7 bases and 1 base respectively, with 13 bases between them. CDR3 in amino acids: CASTTAGVQETQYF. CDR3 nucleotides: TGTGCCAGCACTACGGCAGGGGTCCAAGAGACCCAGTACTTC.

This clone was counted between two and nine times. The rearrangement links TRBV5-4 to TRBJ2-1; 7 bases fit TRBD1. The CDR3 length is 16 residues. Germline values: CDR1 SGHNT, CDR2 YYREEE (reference sequence). V lost 5 bases, J lost 6 bases, and 14 bases stayed unmatched. The CDR3 DNA sequence: TGTGCCAGCAGTAGAAGGACAGGAGGAGCTTTCAATGAGCAGTTCTTC. This encodes CASSRRTGGAFNEQFF.

This clone was detected only a few times. The V gene is TRBV4-1, the J gene TRBJ2-7; no clear D. V was shortened by 1 base and J by 5 bases, with 12 bases between the two germline ends. CDR1 MGHRA and CDR2 YSYEKL come from the germline V gene. The CDR3 sequence is 14 residues long. The CDR3 is CASSQGPLEHEQYF. The CDR3 DNA sequence: TGCGCCAGCAGCCAAGGACCCCTGGAGCACGAGCAGTACTTC.

This sequence joins TRBV5-1 and TRBJ1-2; D gene ambiguous. The CDR3 has 12 residues. The V gene's germline CDR1 is SGHRS and CDR2 YFSETQ. V was clipped by 1 base and J by 8 bases, with 9 bases between them. The CDR3 region has the DNA TGCGCCAGCAGCTTGACTGCCTCGGGCTACACCTTC. Translating gives CASSLTASGYTF.

The rearrangement joins TRBV10-3 to TRBJ2-7, with a weak D call TRBD1 (6 bases). The germline CDR1 and CDR2 sequences are ENHRY and SYGVKD. The V end lost 0 bases, the J end lost 1 base, and 19 bases lay between the germline ends. The CDR3 extends over 18 amino acids. CDR3: CAISESTGMGTPSYEQYF. The CDR3 coding sequence is TGTGCCATCAGTGAGTCGACGGGGATGGGGACACCTTCCTACGAGCAGTACTTC.

This clone was counted a few times. This chain links TRBV5-1 with TRBJ2-1; 11 bases align to TRBD1. The CDR3 spans 14 residues. Germline assignment: CDR1 SGHRS and CDR2 YFSETQ. J lost 6 bases, V lost 3 bases, and 2 bases had no gene match. CDR3 amino acids: CASSWGTGGNEQFF. In DNA form, the CDR3 reads TGCGCCAGCAGCTGGGGGACAGGGGGCAATGAGCAGTTCTTC.

In this sample, this clone turned up a few times. The rearrangement joins TRBV29-1 to TRBJ2-7; maybe TRBD1 (5 bases). Germline values: CDR1 SQVTM, CDR2 ANQGSEA. CDR3 length equals 12 residues. V was pared by 5 bases and J by 4 bases, with 12 bases between. Written as DNA, the CDR3 is TGCAGCGTTCGAAGGGGCGCGTACGAGCAGTACTTC. This sequence encodes CSVRRGAYEQYF.

This clone was picked up a small number of times. V is TRBV18 and J is TRBJ1-2, with 9 bases aligning to TRBD1. The CDR3 spans 13 residues. Looked up from germline, CDR1 is KGHSH and CDR2 is LQKENI. V trimming: 6 bases; J trimming: 8 bases; junction bases outside the gene matches: 7. The CDR3: CASSEQGANGYTF. In DNA form, the CDR3 reads TGTGCCAGCTCTGAACAGGGGGCGAACGGCTACACCTTC.

The V gene is TRBV29-1, the J gene TRBJ2-5, with 9 bases that match TRBD2. This CDR3 has 14 amino acids. V lost 6 bases and J lost 6; bases outside the gene matches: 11. Germline V CDR1 and CDR2: SQVTM, ANQGSEA. This chain's CDR3 is CSVPAGGGWKTQYF. In nucleotides, the CDR3 is TGCAGCGTGCCAGCGGGAGGCGGGTGGAAGACCCAGTACTTC.

In this sample, this clone turned up a few times. The CDR3 loop reads CAWRGLAKFTGELFF. The CDR3 DNA is TGTGCCTGGAGGGGACTAGCGAAGTTCACCGGGGAGCTGTTTTTT. V usage is TRBV30 and J usage is TRBJ2-2; 10 nucleotides agree with TRBD2. V gave up 3 bases and J gave up 4 bases; unmatched junction bases: 5. This CDR3 is built from 15 residues. CDR1 and CDR2 from the germline V gene are GTSNPN and SVGIG (reference sequence).

A few counts support this clone. The rearrangement uses TRBV27 and TRBJ1-1; the match to TRBD1 covers 12 bases. The CDR3 extends over 17 amino acids. V trimming: 5 bases; J trimming: 3 bases; junction bases outside the gene matches: 10. CDR1 MNHEY and CDR2 SMNVEV come from the germline V gene (reference sequence). CDR3 loop: CASSLGTGGVAYTEAFF. In DNA form, the CDR3 reads TGTGCCAGCAGTCTGGGGACAGGGGGCGTTGCGTACACTGAAGCTTTCTTT.

This clone appeared a few times. CDR3 sequence: CASSLYGSSYNEQFF. The CDR3 bases are TGTGCCAGCAGCTTATACGGGAGCTCCTACAATGAGCAGTTCTTC. The chain couples TRBV7-2 to TRBJ2-1; a weak D match, TRBD2 (6 bases). The CDR3 runs 15 residues. Germline CDR1 and CDR2: SGHTA and FQGNSA. V lost 2 bases and J lost 0, with 8 bases in between.

This clone has only a few counts. The V and J genes are TRBV2 and TRBJ1-2, with a tentative D call TRBD1 (5 bases). Germline assignment: CDR1 SNHLY and CDR2 FYNNEI. The CDR3 covers 13 residues. The V end lost 1 base, the J end lost 6 bases, and 9 bases lay between the germline ends. The CDR3 spells CASSEGRVDGYTF. The CDR3 region has the DNA TGTGCCAGCAGTGAAGGCAGGGTGGATGGCTACACCTTC. The entire variable domain, with the rest obtained from reference TRBV2 and TRBJ1-2, is as follows: EPEVTQTPSHQVTQMGQEVILRCVPISNHLYFYWYRQILGQKVEFLVSFYNNEISEKSEIFDDQFSVERPDGSNFTLKIRSTKLEDSAMYFCASSEGRVDGYTFGSGTRLTVV.

This chain joins TRBV11-2 and TRBJ2-1; D is unresolved. The CDR3 has 16 residues. V was trimmed by 4 bases and J by 0 bases, leaving 13 bases between them. Germline V lookup: CDR1 SGHAT, CDR2 FQNNGV. The CDR3 protein is CASSWRLESSYNEQFF. Written as DNA, the CDR3 is TGTGCCAGCAGCTGGAGACTCGAGAGCTCCTACAATGAGCAGTTCTTC.

This clone was observed a handful of times. CDR3 residues: CASSLYASGQETQYF. CDR3 bases: TGTGCCAGCAGTTTATATGCTAGCGGCCAAGAGACCCAGTACTTC. The J gene is TRBJ2-5, the V gene TRBV28, with 7 bases lining up with TRBD2. The V segment lost 1 base and the J segment 1 base; nucleotides outside the gene matches: 3. The CDR3 loop spans 15 amino acids. Germline CDR1 reads MDHEN; CDR2 reads SYDVKM.